Described below is a single T cell receptor beta chain sequence and its context. Its antigen remains unidentified. There are 16 residues in the CDR3. Per germline, CDR1 LNHDA and CDR2 SQIVND (reference sequence). Trimming removed 5 bases from V and 4 bases from J, with 18 bases in between. Here immunoSEQ multiplex PCR was the method, and the copy in TCRdb shows in-frame clones only, minus some. The table records approximately 130,000 clones, approximately 93% of them present only once. This specimen comes from a study of T cell responses to AZD1222 COVID-19 vaccine. Study findings and constraints: Dominant CD4 TCR responses targeted spike regions 160-218 and 743-854. Most donors were white British, females outnumbered males, and clonal diversity was possibly underestimated.

The material was peripheral blood, obtained on day 0 of AZD1222 vaccination. This chain links TRBV19 with TRBJ1-5; D is possibly TRBD1 (5 bases). This TCR came from an adult in good health. The CDR3 protein is CASSATRVGMNQPQHF. Written as DNA, the CDR3 is TGTGCCAGTAGTGCAACCAGGGTAGGGATGAATCAGCCCCAGCATTTT.